Below, 4 T cell receptor beta chains from the same sample are listed, as sequenced in a study of post-analysis software for immune sequencing data. Study-wide results and caveats: Patients had higher frequencies than controls of a few TRBV segments, including TRBV5-6, TRBV5-1 and TRBV20-1.

Unique molecular identifiers tagged the TCR beta cDNA libraries. TCRdb redid the calling of the PCR reads with MiXCR, one entry per CDR3 protein. The repertoire holds roughly 400,000 distinct CDR3 sequences, 39% seen once, with around 8% in the top ten. Their specific antigens are unknown. Sequenced sample: blood. The source is a girl between 2 and 10 years old with multiple sclerosis.

This clonotype has more than one count but fewer than ten. This chain uses TRBV5-1 with TRBJ1-2; 7 bases map to TRBD1. Germline V gene lookup returns CDR1 SGHRS and CDR2 YFSETQ. CDR3 size: 13 residues. The V and J ends lost 1 base and 6 bases, in that order; junction bases with no gene match: 3. The CDR3 reads CASSLLTGDGYTF. The CDR3 DNA reads as TGCGCCAGCAGCTTGTTAACAGGGGATGGCTACACCTTC.

The table lists this clonotype with many counts. This chain links TRBV5-1 with TRBJ2-5, with D unclear. This CDR3 spans 14 amino acids. V lost 4 bases and J 1 base, leaving 11 bases between the germline ends. CDR1 and CDR2 from the germline V gene are SGHRS and YFSETQ. This CDR3 reads CASSVGQTQETQYF. DNA of the CDR3: TGCGCCAGCAGCGTGGGCCAGACCCAAGAGACCCAGTACTTC.

This CDR3 reads CASSQGRGDLDTQYF. In DNA, the CDR3 is TGCGCCAGCAGCCAAGGACGGGGGGATCTAGATACGCAGTATTTT. The V call is TRBV4-1, the J call TRBJ2-3; 7 nucleotides agree with TRBD2. The length of the CDR3 is 15 residues. From germline, CDR1 is MGHRA and CDR2 YSYEKL. J lost 5 bases, V lost 1 base, and 6 bases had no gene match.

The chain couples TRBV29-1 to TRBJ2-3, with D possibly matching TRBD2 (7 bases). Trimming took 0 bases from V and 4 from J, leaving 11 bases between them. The CDR3 consists of 14 residues. CDR1 and CDR2 from the germline V gene are SQVTM and ANQGSEA. The chain's CDR3 is CSVEERGRSDTQYF. The CDR3 DNA reads TGCAGCGTTGAAGAGCGGGGGCGCTCAGATACGCAGTATTTT.